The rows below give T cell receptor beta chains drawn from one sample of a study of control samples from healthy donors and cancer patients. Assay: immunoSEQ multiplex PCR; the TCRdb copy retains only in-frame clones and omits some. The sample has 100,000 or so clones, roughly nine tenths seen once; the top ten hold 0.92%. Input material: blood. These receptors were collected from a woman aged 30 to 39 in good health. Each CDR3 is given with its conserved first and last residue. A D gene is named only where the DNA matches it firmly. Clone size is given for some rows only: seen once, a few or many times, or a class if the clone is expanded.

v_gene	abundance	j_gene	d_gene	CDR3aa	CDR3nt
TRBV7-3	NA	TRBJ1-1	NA	CASSPSRGNANTEAFF	TGTGCCAGCAGCCCCTCGCGGGGGAACGCGAACACTGAAGCTTTCTTT
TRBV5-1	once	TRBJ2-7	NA	CASSLLGSAYEQYF	TGCGCCAGCAGCTTGCTGGGGAGTGCCTACGAGCAGTACTTC
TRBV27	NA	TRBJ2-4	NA	CASSLSWGTLDGGSDKNIQYF	TGTGCCAGCAGTTTAAGCTGGGGAACCCTCGACGGGGGTTCCGACAAAAACATTCAGTACTTC
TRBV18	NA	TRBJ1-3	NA	CASSPSGVGNTIYF	TGTGCCAGCTCCCCGTCGGGGGTTGGAAACACCATATATTTT
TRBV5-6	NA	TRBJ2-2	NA	CASSSPKTRDTGELFF	TGTGCCAGCAGCTCCCCAAAAACTCGGGACACCGGGGAGCTGTTTTTT
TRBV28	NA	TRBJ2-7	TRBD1	CASSLWAGQGTGYEQYF	TGTGCCAGCAGTTTATGGGCCGGACAGGGGACTGGGTACGAGCAGTACTTC
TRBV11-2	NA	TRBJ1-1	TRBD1	CASRGTGHQATEAFF	TGTGCCAGCAGGGGGACAGGGCACCAGGCCACTGAAGCTTTCTTT
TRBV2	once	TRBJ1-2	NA	CASSVRGVLEGYTF	TGTGCCAGCAGTGTTAGGGGGGTGCTCGAAGGCTACACCTTC
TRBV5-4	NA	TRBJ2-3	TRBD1	CASSPTGTGVIDTQYF	TGTGCCAGCAGCCCCACCGGGACAGGGGTTATAGATACGCAGTATTTT
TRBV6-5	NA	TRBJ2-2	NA	CASNLNTGELFF	TGTGCCAGCAATCTGAACACCGGGGAGCTGTTTTTT
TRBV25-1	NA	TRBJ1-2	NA	CASSDAHQGYTF	TGTGCCAGCAGTGACGCGCATCAGGGCTACACCTTC
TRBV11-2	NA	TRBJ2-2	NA	CASSLSLSRGSGELFF	TGTGCCAGCAGCTTAAGTCTCTCGAGGGGGAGCGGGGAGCTGTTTTTT
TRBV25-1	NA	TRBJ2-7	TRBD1	CASSETGWDRAEQYF	TGTGCCAGCAGTGAAACGGGGTGGGACAGGGCCGAGCAGTACTTC
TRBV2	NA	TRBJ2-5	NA	CASSVGHGGQETQYF	TGTGCCAGCAGTGTGGGACACGGAGGGCAAGAGACCCAGTACTTC
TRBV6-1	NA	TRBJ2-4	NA	CASSELGQSKNIQYF	TGTGCCAGCAGTGAACTAGGGCAGAGCAAAAACATTCAGTACTTC
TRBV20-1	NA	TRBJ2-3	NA	CSASIAAWPGTDTQYF	TGCAGTGCTAGTATAGCGGCCTGGCCTGGCACAGATACGCAGTATTTT
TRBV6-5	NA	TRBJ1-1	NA	CASRLQGNTEAFF	TGTGCCAGCAGGCTACAGGGAAACACTGAAGCTTTCTTT
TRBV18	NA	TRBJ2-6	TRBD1	CASSLNLGQGAHGANVLTF	TGTGCCAGCTCGCTAAACCTCGGACAGGGGGCGCATGGGGCCAACGTCCTGACTTTC